The sequence of this T cell receptor (beta chain) was determined in a study of graft-versus-host responses after intestinal transplantation. Whole-study findings and limits: Within allografts, high graft-versus-host to host-versus-graft clonal ratios were seen among patients with graft-donor T cell macrochimerism.

Comments on this clone: Antigen unknown.

This table comes from immunoSEQ multiplex PCR, and its TCRdb copy is limited to in-frame clones, with some not included. Of over 40,000 clones in the sample, 80% to 95% were seen once. Here the sequenced sample was PBMCs, taken 750 to 850 days after a first intestinal transplant, on the day of a second. The TCR comes from a human patient who received an intestinal transplant, so some T cells may come from the graft donor.

The CDR3 protein is CASSYSIGNRGYGYTF. The CDR3 bases are TGTGCCAGCAGTTACTCGATCGGTAACAGGGGGTATGGCTACACCTTC. The chain combines TRBV6-5 with TRBJ1-2; 8 bases are shared with TRBD1. V shed 0 bases and J 5 bases; nucleotides not matched to a gene: 8. The germline V gene has CDR1 MNHEY and CDR2 SVGAGI. The CDR3 is 16 residues long.